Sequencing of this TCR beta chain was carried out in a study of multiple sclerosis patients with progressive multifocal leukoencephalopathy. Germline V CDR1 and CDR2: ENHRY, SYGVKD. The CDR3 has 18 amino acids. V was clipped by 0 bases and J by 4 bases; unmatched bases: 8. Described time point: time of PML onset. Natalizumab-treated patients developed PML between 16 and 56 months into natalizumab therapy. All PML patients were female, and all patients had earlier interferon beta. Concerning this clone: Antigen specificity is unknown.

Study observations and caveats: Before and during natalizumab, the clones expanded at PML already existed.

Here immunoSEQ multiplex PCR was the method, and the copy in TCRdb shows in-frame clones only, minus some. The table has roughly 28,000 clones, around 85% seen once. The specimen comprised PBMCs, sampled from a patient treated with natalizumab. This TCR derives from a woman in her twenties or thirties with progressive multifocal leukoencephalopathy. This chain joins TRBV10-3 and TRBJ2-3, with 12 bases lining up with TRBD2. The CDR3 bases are TGTGCCATCAGTGAGTCCAAAATGGGACTAGCGGGTTCAGATACGCAGTATTTT. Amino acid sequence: CAISESKMGLAGSDTQYF.